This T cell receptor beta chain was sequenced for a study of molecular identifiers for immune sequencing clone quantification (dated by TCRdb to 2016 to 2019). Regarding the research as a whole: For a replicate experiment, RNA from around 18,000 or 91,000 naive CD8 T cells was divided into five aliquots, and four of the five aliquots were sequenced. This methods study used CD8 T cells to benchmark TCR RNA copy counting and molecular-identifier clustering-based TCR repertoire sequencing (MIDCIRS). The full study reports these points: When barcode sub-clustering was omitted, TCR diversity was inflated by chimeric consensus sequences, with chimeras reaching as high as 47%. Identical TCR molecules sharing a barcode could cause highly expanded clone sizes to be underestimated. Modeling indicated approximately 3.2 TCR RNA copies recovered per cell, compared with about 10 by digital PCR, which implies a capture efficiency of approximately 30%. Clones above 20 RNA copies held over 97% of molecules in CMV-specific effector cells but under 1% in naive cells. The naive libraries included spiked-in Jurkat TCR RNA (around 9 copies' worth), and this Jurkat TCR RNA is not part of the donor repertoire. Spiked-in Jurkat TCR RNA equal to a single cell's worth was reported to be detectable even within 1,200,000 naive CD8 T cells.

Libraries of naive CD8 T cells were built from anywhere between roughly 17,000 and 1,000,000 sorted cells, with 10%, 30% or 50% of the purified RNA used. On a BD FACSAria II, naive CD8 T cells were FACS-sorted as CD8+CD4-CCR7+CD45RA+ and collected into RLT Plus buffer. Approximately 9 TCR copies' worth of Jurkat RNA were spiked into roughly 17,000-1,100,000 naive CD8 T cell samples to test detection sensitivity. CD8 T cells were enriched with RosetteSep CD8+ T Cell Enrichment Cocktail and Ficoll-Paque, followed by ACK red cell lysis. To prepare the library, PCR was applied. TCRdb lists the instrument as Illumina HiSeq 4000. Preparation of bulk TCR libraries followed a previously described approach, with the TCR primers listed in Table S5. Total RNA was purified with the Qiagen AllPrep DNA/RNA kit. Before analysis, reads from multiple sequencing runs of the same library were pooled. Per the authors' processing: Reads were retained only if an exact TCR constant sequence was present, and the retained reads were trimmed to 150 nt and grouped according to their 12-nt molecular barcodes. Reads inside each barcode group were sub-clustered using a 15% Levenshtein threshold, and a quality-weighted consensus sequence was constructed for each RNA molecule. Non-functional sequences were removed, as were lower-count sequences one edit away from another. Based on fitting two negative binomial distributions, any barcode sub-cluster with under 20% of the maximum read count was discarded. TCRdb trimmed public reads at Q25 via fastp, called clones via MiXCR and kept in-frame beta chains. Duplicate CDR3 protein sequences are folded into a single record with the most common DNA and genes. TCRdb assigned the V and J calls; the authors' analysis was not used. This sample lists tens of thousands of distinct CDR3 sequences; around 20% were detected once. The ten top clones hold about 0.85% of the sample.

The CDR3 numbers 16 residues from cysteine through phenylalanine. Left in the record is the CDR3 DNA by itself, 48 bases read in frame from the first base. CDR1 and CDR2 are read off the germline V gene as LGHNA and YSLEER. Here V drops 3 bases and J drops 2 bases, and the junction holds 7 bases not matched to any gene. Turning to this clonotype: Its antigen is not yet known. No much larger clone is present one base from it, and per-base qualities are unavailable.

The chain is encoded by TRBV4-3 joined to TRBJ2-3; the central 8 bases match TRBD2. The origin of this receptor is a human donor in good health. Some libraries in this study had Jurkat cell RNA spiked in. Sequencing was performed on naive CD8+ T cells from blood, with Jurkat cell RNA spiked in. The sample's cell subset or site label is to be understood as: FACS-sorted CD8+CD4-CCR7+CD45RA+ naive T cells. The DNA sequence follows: TGCGCCAGCAGCCATGCAACTAGCGGACCCACAGATACGCAGTATTTT. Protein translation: CASSHATSGPTDTQYF.